Below are 5 T cell receptor beta chains sequenced from a single sample in a study of blood T cell repertoires in COVID-19 (dated by TCRdb to 2018 to 2020). The library relied on the immunoSEQ multiplex PCR assay. The table comes from immuneACCESS by way of TCRdb, which keeps in-frame sequences with V and J called. Part of the clones is missing from these tables; in studies checked, under half for an unresolved V gene and the rest for unknown reasons. In all, the sample holds under 200,000 clones, and approximately 91% of those were seen once. Clones ranked in the top ten supply 2% to 3% of the sample. Specimen: peripheral blood. Receptors were obtained from a man aged 18 to 30 with acute or convalescent COVID-19.

The V gene is TRBV29-1, the J gene TRBJ1-1, with 10 bases identical to TRBD1. The CDR3 spans 13 residues. Per germline, CDR1 SQVTM and CDR2 ANQGSEA. With V trimmed by 8 bases and J by 2 bases, 5 bases remained unmatched. In DNA, the CDR3 is TGCAGCTCGGGACAGGGGAGTAACACTGAAGCTTTCTTT. Amino acids: CSSGQGSNTEAFF.

The chain combines TRBV19 with TRBJ1-2, with 7 bases matching TRBD1. The junction had 8 bases not matched to a gene; V was cut back by 2 bases and J by 2 bases. Germline CDR1 LNHDA, CDR2 SQIVND (reference sequence). This CDR3 comprises 16 residues. The CDR3 DNA reads as TGTGCCAGTAGTATACTCGGACAGGCGATAAACTATGGCTACACCTTC. Protein sequence: CASSILGQAINYGYTF.

The chain uses TRBV6-6 and TRBJ2-3; 11 bases are a match to TRBD2. The germline V gene encodes CDR1 MNHNY and CDR2 SVGAGI (reference sequence). V gave up 5 bases and J gave up 1 base; unmatched junction bases: 11. This CDR3 comprises 18 residues. The CDR3 sequence is CASSRTILAGGGTDTQYF. The CDR3 DNA reads TGTGCCAGCAGTCGCACGATTTTAGCGGGAGGGGGCACAGATACGCAGTATTTT.

The chain carries TRBV2 and TRBJ1-2; TRBD1 agrees at 10 bases. CDR1 SNHLY and CDR2 FYNNEI come from the germline V gene. This CDR3 is 16 amino acids long. Trimming at V came to 6 bases and at J to 5 bases, leaving 12 bases not matched to a gene. For the CDR3, the DNA is TGTGCCAGCAGCTTGGGGGACAGGGGCCGAGCTTATGGCTACACCTTC. Residues: CASSLGDRGRAYGYTF. The full variable domain, rest sourced from reference TRBV2 and TRBJ1-2, is EPEVTQTPSHQVTQMGQEVILRCVPISNHLYFYWYRQILGQKVEFLVSFYNNEISEKSEIFDDQFSVERPDGSNFTLKIRSTKLEDSAMYFCASSLGDRGRAYGYTFGSGTRLTVV.

The gene calls are TRBV24-1 and TRBJ2-5, with TRBD1 matching over 8 bases. The V segment lost 3 bases and the J segment 5 bases; nucleotides outside the gene matches: 10. The CDR3 runs to 16 residues. Germline V gene sequence: CDR1 KGHDR, CDR2 SFDVKD. CDR3 sequence (DNA): TGTGCCACCAGTGATATGACAGGGGAGAGGCTGGAGACCCAGTACTTC. Residues: CATSDMTGERLETQYF.